This passage covers 7 T cell receptor beta chains from one sample sequenced in a study of blood T cell repertoires in COVID-19. The repertoire was sequenced with immunoSEQ multiplex PCR; TCRdb's copy has only in-frame clones and lacks some. Here the sample spans roughly 73,000 clones, 70% to 90% being singletons. The sample consisted of peripheral blood. The receptors come from a man aged 65 to 79 with active or convalescent COVID-19.

The count of this clone is one. The V and J genes are TRBV7-3 and TRBJ2-7; 12 bases align to TRBD2. Germline-derived CDR1 and CDR2 are SGHTA and FQGTGA. Trimming at V came to 3 bases and at J to 5 bases, leaving 5 bases not matched to a gene. The CDR3 has 15 residues. The chain's CDR3 is CASSLTSGSTDEQYF. Here the CDR3 DNA reads TGTGCCAGCAGCTTGACTAGCGGGAGTACCGACGAGCAGTACTTC. The full variable domain, with the rest looked up from reference TRBV7-3 and TRBJ2-7, is GAGVSQTPSNKVTEKGKYVELRCDPISGHTALYWYRQSLGQGPEFLIYFQGTGAADDSGLPNDRFFAVRPEGSVSTLKIQRTERGDSAVYLCASSLTSGSTDEQYFGPGTRLTVT.

Comments on this clone: The junction and the germline gene differ at one end; a read error may be behind it. The chain couples TRBV6-5 to TRBJ1-3; D ambiguous. Germline-derived CDR1 and CDR2 are MNHEY and SVGAGI. There are 14 residues in the CDR3. The CDR3 DNA reads TGTGCCACCCGGAGTGGGGAGTTCACAAACTCCATATATTTT. Protein sequence: CATRSGEFTNSIYF.

This chain joins TRBV12-3 or TRBV12-4 and TRBJ1-1; D remains unclear. This CDR3 has 13 residues. V lost 8 bases, J lost 1 base, and 11 bases lay in between. CDR3 region: CASAGRRNTEAFF. CDR3 nucleotide sequence: TGTGCCAGCGCCGGGAGGAGGAACACTGAAGCTTTCTTT.

The chain links TRBV7-9 to TRBJ1-2, with a weak D call TRBD1 (5 bases). Trimming took off 0 bases at V and 3 bases at J, with 14 bases between the two ends. Germline CDR1 is SEHNR and CDR2 is FQNEAQ (reference sequence). The CDR3 has 16 residues. The CDR3, as DNA: TGTGCCAGCAGCTTAGCGCTCCAGGGAGGGGACTATGGCTACACCTTC. Protein product: CASSLALQGGDYGYTF.

The chain uses TRBV6-5 and TRBJ2-1, with 13 bases identical to TRBD2. V was clipped by 8 bases and J by 8 bases; unmatched bases: 6. This CDR3 has 14 residues. The germline gives CDR1 MNHEY, CDR2 SVGAGI. The CDR3 loop reads CASAGLAGTDEQFF. CDR3 DNA sequence: TGTGCCAGCGCGGGACTAGCGGGAACCGATGAGCAGTTCTTC.

This clone ranks as medium-sized. The chain is built from TRBV27 and TRBJ2-3; D might be TRBD2 (5 bases). CDR1 and CDR2 from the germline V gene are MNHEY and SMNVEV (reference sequence). V lost 6 bases to trimming and J lost 5 bases, with 12 bases between them. The CDR3 length is 13 residues. The CDR3 sequence: CASSWTVKDTQYF. Here the CDR3 DNA reads TGTGCCAGCAGCTGGACTGTTAAAGATACGCAGTATTTT.

The genes are TRBV11-2 and TRBJ2-3; D may be TRBD1 (6 bases). V was clipped by 1 base and J by 4 bases, with 12 bases between them. The CDR3 is 15 amino acids. Germline V gene data show CDR1 as SGHAT and CDR2 as FQNNGV. The CDR3 DNA reads as TGTGCCAGCAGCTTAGGGGGGCTCGATGCAGATACGCAGTATTTT. Protein product: CASSLGGLDADTQYF.